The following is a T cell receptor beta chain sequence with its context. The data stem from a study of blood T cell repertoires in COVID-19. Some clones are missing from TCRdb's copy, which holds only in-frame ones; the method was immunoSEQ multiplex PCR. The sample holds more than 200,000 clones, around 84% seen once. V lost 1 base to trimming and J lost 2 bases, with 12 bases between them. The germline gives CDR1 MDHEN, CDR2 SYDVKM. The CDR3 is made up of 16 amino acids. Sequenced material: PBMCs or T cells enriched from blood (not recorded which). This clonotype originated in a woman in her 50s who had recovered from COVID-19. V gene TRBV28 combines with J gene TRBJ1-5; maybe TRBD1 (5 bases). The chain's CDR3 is CASSLFRGIGNQPQHF. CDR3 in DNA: TGTGCCAGCAGTTTATTTCGGGGGATAGGCAATCAGCCCCAGCATTTT.